A single sample gave rise to the 32 T cell receptor beta chains below, sequenced in a study of T cell clonality in common variable immunodeficiency. The assay was immunoSEQ multiplex PCR, and TCRdb's table has in-frame clones only and misses some. This repertoire holds tens of thousands of clones, and none appear only once. The sequencing sample was made of peripheral blood mononuclear cells. The receptors were sampled from a person between 18 and 75 years old in good health.

This clone was detected ten times or more. The read finishes 3 residues shy of the CDR3 end, and the germline J gene is used to complete it. The J gene is TRBJ2-7, the V gene TRBV7-2, with TRBD2 matching 9 bases. J lost 3 bases, V lost 2 bases, and 5 bases had no gene match. Germline V lookup: CDR1 SGHTA, CDR2 FQGNSA. CDR3 size: 15 residues. The CDR3 protein is CASSLRAGGSYEQYF. Incomplete CDR3 DNA: TGTGCCAGCAGCTTAAGGGCGGGAGGGAGCTACGAG.

The sequenced CDR3 bases are TGCAGTGGTATACCGCAGAGCTCCTACGAG. Its translation is CSGIPQSSYE. The CDR3 as a whole reads CSGIPQSSYEQYF. The rearrangement joins TRBV20-1 to TRBJ2-7, with D hard to call. The read is 3 residues too short to cover the CDR3 end, so that end is filled in from the germline J gene. The V gene lost 7 bases and the J gene lost 0 bases, with 13 bases spanning the gap. CDR3 length equals 13 residues. Per germline, CDR1 DFQATT and CDR2 SNEGSKA (reference sequence).

This clone was seen many times. With the read ending 3 residues before the CDR3 end, the germline J gene is used to fill in that end. V gene TRBV20-1 combines with J gene TRBJ2-3; TRBD2 agrees at 8 bases. Germline V gene sequence: CDR1 DFQATT, CDR2 SNEGSKA (reference sequence). The CDR3 totals 16 residues. CDR3 bases read: TGCAGTGCTAGAGCTCCCGGACTAGCAGTACAAGAGACG. This encodes CSARAPGLAVQET. The CDR3, in full, reads CSARAPGLAVQETQYF.

There are many counts of this clone. The CDR3 end is not reached by the read, which stops 3 residues before it; the germline J gene fills it in. This chain links TRBV5-4 with TRBJ2-3; 8 nucleotides match TRBD2. With V trimmed by 3 bases and J by 2 bases, 5 bases remained unmatched. This CDR3 has 15 amino acids. Per germline, CDR1 SGHNT and CDR2 YYREEE (reference sequence). The CDR3 sequence: CASSYSSGSTDTQYF. CDR3 DNA (partial): TGTGCCAGCAGCTATTCTAGCGGGTCCACAGATACG.

This clone appeared a few times. The read ends 3 residues early relative to the CDR3; the germline J gene fills the gap. This chain links TRBV19 with TRBJ1-1, with D possibly being TRBD1 (5 bases). The CDR3 extends over 15 amino acids. Germline lookup yields CDR1 LNHDA and CDR2 SQIVND (reference sequence). The chain's CDR3 is CASSTGGTIQETAFF. CDR3 DNA, as far as it was read: TGTGCCAGTAGTACCGGTGGGACTATACAAGAGACC.

This clone was counted at least ten times. The CDR3 goes on 3 residues after the read ends, and that part is filled in from the germline J gene. The chain has TRBV4-1 and TRBJ2-1, with D possibly TRBD2 on 6 matching bases. The V gene's germline CDR1 is MGHRA and CDR2 YSYEKL. The CDR3 consists of 13 residues. Trimming removed 4 bases at V and 8 bases at J, with 12 bases between. CDR3 DNA (partial): TGCGCCAGCAGCCGAACTAGCACACATGAG. This codes for CASSRTSTHE. The whole CDR3 region reads CASSRTSTHEQFF.

This clone was counted at least ten times. The observed sequence ends 3 residues before the CDR3 terminus, with the missing tail filled in from the germline J gene. The V and J genes are TRBV20-1 and TRBJ2-7; the match to TRBD1 covers 7 bases. Germline V lookup: CDR1 DFQATT, CDR2 SNEGSKA (reference sequence). Losses at the gene ends were 6 bases for V and 2 bases for J; bases not matched to a gene: 7. The CDR3 extends over 13 amino acids. CDR3 sequence: CSASLGQAYEQYF. The sequenced CDR3 bases are TGCAGTGCCTCTCTAGGACAGGCCTACGAG.

This clone has ten or more counts. The read falls 3 residues short of the CDR3 end, and the missing part is taken from the germline J gene. This sequence joins TRBV20-1 and TRBJ2-2; D possibly corresponds to TRBD2 (5 bases). CDR3 length equals 14 residues. Looked up from germline, CDR1 is DFQATT and CDR2 is SNEGSKA (reference sequence). The CDR3 DNA, read in part, is TGCAGTGCCCCTGACGCGGGCACCGTAAAACCG. Encoded protein: CSAPDAGTVKP. The full CDR3 protein reads CSAPDAGTVKPLFF.

This clone was seen repeatedly, ten times or more. Coverage ceases 3 residues before the CDR3 finishes, and the germline J gene fills in the end. V usage is TRBV2 and J usage is TRBJ2-7; 11 bases fit TRBD1. Germline CDR1 and CDR2: SNHLY and FYNNEI. The CDR3 totals 13 residues. The V segment lost 4 bases and the J segment 4 bases; nucleotides outside the gene matches: 0. The sequenced CDR3 bases are TGTGCCAGCAGTGGGGACAGGGGGTACGAG. Its translation is CASSGDRGYE. The CDR3, in full, reads CASSGDRGYEQYF.

This clone was observed a handful of times. The read gets to within 3 residues of the CDR3 end, and the germline J gene fills in the rest. The J gene is TRBJ1-1, the V gene TRBV7-9; D uncertain. The CDR3 sequence is 12 residues long. Germline assignment: CDR1 SEHNR and CDR2 FQNEAQ (reference sequence). CDR3 in amino acids: CASSLNGYEAFF. The part of the CDR3 DNA that was read is TGTGCCAGCAGCTTAAACGGTTACGAG.

There are many counts of this clone. The CDR3 end is not reached by the read, which stops 3 residues before it; the germline J gene fills it in. The chain employs TRBV20-1 and TRBJ1-2; TRBD1 is a possible D gene (6 bases). CDR1 and CDR2 from the germline V gene are DFQATT and SNEGSKA (reference sequence). This CDR3 comprises 11 residues. CDR3 sequence reads: CSARGQGGYTF. The part of the CDR3 DNA that was read is TGCAGTGCTAGGGGACAAGGAGGC.

This clone was counted many times. Sequencing ends 3 residues short of the CDR3 end; the germline J gene provides the rest. The J gene is TRBJ1-1, the V gene TRBV23-1; TRBD1 might be the D (5 bases). TRBV23-1 is labeled an ORF, and its function is uncertain. This CDR3 is built from 15 residues. Trimming took off 1 base at V and 0 bases at J, with 9 bases between the two ends. CDR3: CASSQWEGMNTEAFF. The DNA read from the CDR3 is TGCGCCAGCAGTCAATGGGAGGGGATGAACACTGAA.

The sample holds many counts of this clone. The CDR3 sequence is CSEGSKEPLTRGTQYF. The CDR3 bases that were read are TGCAGCGAGGGCTCTAAAGAACCTTTAACCCGTGGTACG. The chain uses TRBV29-1 and TRBJ2-3; D uncertain. The read gets to within 3 residues of the CDR3 end, and the germline J gene fills in the rest. Deletions cut 7 bases from V and 8 bases from J, with 28 bases between. Germline CDR1 SQVTM, CDR2 ANQGSEA. The CDR3 has 16 amino acids.

This clone was observed many times. Read coverage stops 3 residues before the CDR3 terminus; the germline J gene supplies the remainder. The V and J genes are TRBV20-1 and TRBJ2-1; 9 positions match TRBD2. Unmatched junction bases numbered 15, after V lost 0 bases and J lost 9 bases. Germline assignment: CDR1 DFQATT and CDR2 SNEGSKA (reference sequence). The CDR3 contains 17 residues. The covered CDR3 bases are TGCAGTGCTAGAGATCTCGCTAGCGGGACTCTATTCAGTGAG. Translated: CSARDLASGTLFSE. The full CDR3 protein is CSARDLASGTLFSEQFF.

This clone was observed at least ten times. The CDR3 goes on 3 residues after the read ends, and that part is filled in from the germline J gene. This chain joins TRBV5-1 and TRBJ2-5; no clear D. Germline assignment: CDR1 SGHRS and CDR2 YFSETQ. The CDR3 has 11 amino acids. The ends were cut back, 0 bases at V and 7 bases at J, with 4 bases in the middle. The DNA read from the CDR3 is TGCGCCAGCAGCTTGGAGGGGACC. The encoded protein is CASSLEGT. The whole CDR3 protein is CASSLEGTQYF.

This clone has just a few counts. The CDR3 end lies 3 residues beyond the end of the read and is filled in from the germline J gene. V gene TRBV7-2 combines with J gene TRBJ1-6; D is uncertain. The CDR3 contains 13 residues. The ends were cut back, 1 base at V and 11 bases at J, with 9 bases in the middle. The germline gives CDR1 SGHTA, CDR2 FQGNSA. The sequenced part of the CDR3 DNA is TGTGCCAGCAGCTTAGAAGGTTTTACACCC. Translation gives CASSLEGFTP. The entire CDR3 reads CASSLEGFTPLHF. The complete variable domain, with remaining parts taken from reference TRBV7-2 and TRBJ1-6, reads GAGVSQSPSNKVTEKGKDVELRCDPISGHTALYWYRQSLGQGLEFLIYFQGNSAPDKSGLPSDRFSAERTGGSVSTLTIQRTQQEDSAVYLCASSLEGFTPLHFGNGTRLTVT.

This clone was counted ten times or more. Read sequence stops 3 residues before the CDR3 end, and the germline J gene provides the missing end. The chain carries TRBV6-1 and TRBJ2-1; unclear D gene. CDR3 length equals 13 residues. The V end was cut by 2 bases, the J end by 6 bases, with 8 bases between. CDR1 and CDR2 (germline): MNHNS, SASEGT. CDR3 sequence: CASSERAINEQFF. The sequenced part of the CDR3 DNA is TGTGCCAGCAGTGAAAGGGCTATCAATGAG.

In this sample, this clone turned up many times. The read stops 3 residues short of the end of the CDR3; the missing end is completed from the germline J gene. This chain joins TRBV20-1 and TRBJ2-2, with a possible D match to TRBD1 (7 bases). This CDR3 has 15 amino acids. Trimming shortened V by 5 bases and J by 4 bases, and 17 bases separated the two germline ends. Germline CDR1 DFQATT, CDR2 SNEGSKA (reference sequence). CDR3 DNA, as far as it was read: TGCAGTGCTCGCACAGCTCAGGGGGGCACCGGGGAG. Protein: CSARTAQGGTGE. The CDR3 in its entirety is CSARTAQGGTGELFF.

This clone appeared many times. The sequenced fragment ends 3 residues before the CDR3 boundary, so the rest is inferred from the germline J gene. The rearrangement uses TRBV2 and TRBJ2-7; tentative D call: TRBD1 (5 bases). The ends were cut back, 0 bases at V and 6 bases at J, with 6 bases in the middle. Germline loops: CDR1 SNHLY, CDR2 FYNNEI. The CDR3 length is 12 residues. CDR3 residues: CASSEAGAEQYF. The covered CDR3 bases are TGTGCCAGCAGTGAAGCAGGGGCCGAG.

This clone has a count of ten or more. The read ends 3 residues shy of where the CDR3 ends; the end is completed using the germline J gene. The chain uses TRBV5-6 and TRBJ2-1; D gene ambiguous. Germline V gives CDR1 SGHDT, CDR2 YYEEEE. This CDR3 is 11 amino acids long. V was shortened by 0 bases and J by 9 bases, with 4 bases between the two germline ends. The covered CDR3 bases are TGTGCCAGCAGCTTGGGAGGTGAG. It is translated as CASSLGGE. The whole CDR3 protein reads CASSLGGEQFF.

This clone turned up a few times. The read terminates 3 residues ahead of where the CDR3 ends, so the germline J gene completes it. The V call is TRBV5-1, the J call TRBJ2-7, with 10 bases aligning to TRBD2. CDR3 length: 17 residues. The junction had 17 bases not matched to a gene; V was cut back by 7 bases and J by 4 bases. Germline CDR1 reads SGHRS; CDR2 reads YFSETQ. CDR3 sequence: CASAPGLAGARDYEQYF. The covered CDR3 bases are TGCGCCAGCGCCCCTGGGCTAGCGGGAGCTCGCGATTACGAG.

This clone has a count of ten or more. The sequenced part of the CDR3 DNA is TGTGCCAGCTCACCACCTCCCGGACAGGGGAATTACAATGAG. Translation gives CASSPPPGQGNYNE. The CDR3 in full is CASSPPPGQGNYNEQFF. This chain connects TRBV18 to TRBJ2-1; TRBD1 matches at 9 bases. The CDR3 end lies 3 residues beyond the end of the read and is filled in from the germline J gene. The CDR3 is 17 residues long. J gave up 4 bases and V 0 bases, and 7 bases lay outside the gene matches. CDR1 and CDR2 (germline): KGHSH, LQKENI.

This clone was picked up many times. The read falls 3 residues short of the CDR3 end, and the missing part is taken from the germline J gene. This chain links TRBV19 with TRBJ1-1, with TRBD1 matching 8 bases. CDR1 is LNHDA, CDR2 SQIVND, per germline (reference sequence). Unmatched junction bases numbered 9, after V lost 7 bases and J lost 5 bases. The CDR3 is 14 amino acids. The sequenced part of the CDR3 DNA is TGTGCCAGTACCTTAGACAGGGGATGGACTGAA. This gives the protein CASTLDRGWTE. The full CDR3 is CASTLDRGWTEAFF. The full variable domain, in which reference TRBV19 and TRBJ1-1 provide the parts outside the CDR3, is DGGITQSPKYLFRKEGQNVTLSCEQNLNHDAMYWYRQDPGQGLRLIYYSQIVNDFQKGDIAEGYSVSREKKESFPLTVTSAQKNPTAFYLCASTLDRGWTEAFFGQGTRLTVV.

This clone has a count of ten or more. The read finishes 3 residues shy of the CDR3 end, and the germline J gene is used to complete it. This rearrangement joins TRBV23-1 to TRBJ1-3, with a possible D match to TRBD1 (6 bases). TRBV23-1 is treated as an ORF (open reading frame) with a function not yet certain. The CDR3 is made up of 13 amino acids. Deletions cut 10 bases from V and 8 bases from J, with 18 bases between. CDR3: CAIPPAGAYTIYF. The CDR3 DNA, read in part, is TGCGCCATCCCCCCGGCGGGGGCATACACC.

This clone was counted many times. The CDR3 goes on 3 residues after the read ends, and that part is filled in from the germline J gene. V gene TRBV5-1 combines with J gene TRBJ2-2, with a possible D match to TRBD2 (6 bases). V gave up 4 bases and J gave up 3 bases, with 13 bases separating them. CDR3 size: 15 residues. Germline V CDR1 and CDR2: SGHRS, YFSETQ. This CDR3 reads CASSSGSSHTGELFF. Partial CDR3 DNA: TGCGCCAGCAGCAGCGGGTCTTCCCACACCGGGGAG. The full variable domain, completed using reference TRBV5-1 and TRBJ2-2, is KAGVTQTPRYLIKTRGQQVTLSCSPISGHRSVSWYQQTPGQGLQFLFEYFSETQRNKGNFPGRFSGRQFSNSRSEMNVSTLELGDSALYLCASSSGSSHTGELFFGEGSRLTVL.

This clone was detected many times. The chain's CDR3 is CASSLDSYSDTQYF. The CDR3 DNA, read in part, is TGTGCCAGCAGCCTAGACTCCTACTCAGATACG. This sequence joins TRBV7-7 and TRBJ2-3, with D uncertain. Coverage ceases 3 residues before the CDR3 finishes, and the germline J gene fills in the end. The ends were cut back, 5 bases at V and 4 bases at J, with 13 bases in the middle. CDR3 length: 14 amino acids. Germline V gives CDR1 SSHAT, CDR2 FNYEAQ (reference sequence).

For this clone: The read gets to within 3 residues of the CDR3 end, and the germline J gene fills in the rest. The chain employs TRBV11-2 and TRBJ2-1, with D possibly being TRBD1 or TRBD2 (5 bases each). The CDR3 is 15 amino acids. V dropped 2 bases and J dropped 6 bases, with 14 bases sitting between them. Germline V gene lookup returns CDR1 SGHAT and CDR2 FQNNGV. CDR3 DNA, as far as it was read: TGTGCCAGCAGCTTAAGAGGGGAATCTGCCAATGAG. The encoded protein is CASSLRGESANE. The entire CDR3 is CASSLRGESANEQFF.

This clone showed up many times. The read gets to within 3 residues of the CDR3 end, and the germline J gene fills in the rest. This sequence joins TRBV29-1 and TRBJ1-2, with 7 bases lining up with TRBD1. The germline V gene has CDR1 SQVTM and CDR2 ANQGSEA. The CDR3 extends over 15 amino acids. V was pared by 6 bases and J by 5 bases, with 15 bases of the junction left unmatched. CDR3 DNA (partial): TGCAGCGTGGGGGACAGCCCTACTGTTTTGTATGGC. It yields the protein CSVGDSPTVLYG. The complete CDR3 reads CSVGDSPTVLYGYTF.

There are many counts of this clone. The CDR3 end is not reached by the read, which stops 3 residues before it; the germline J gene fills it in. This chain links TRBV20-1 with TRBJ2-1; 12 bases are shared with TRBD2. Germline V gives CDR1 DFQATT, CDR2 SNEGSKA (reference sequence). V shed 1 base and J 6 bases; nucleotides not matched to a gene: 10. CDR3 length: 17 amino acids. CDR3 region: CSARGRTSGTELNEQFF. CDR3 DNA, as far as it was read: TGCAGTGCTAGAGGCAGGACTAGCGGGACAGAGCTCAATGAG.

At least ten counts were recorded for this clone. The CDR3 DNA, read in part, is TGCAGTGCTACCGCGGCTAGCGGGAGTCCAGATACG. This encodes CSATAASGSPDT. The entire CDR3 reads CSATAASGSPDTQYF. This chain connects TRBV20-1 to TRBJ2-3; 10 positions match TRBD2. The CDR3 goes on 3 residues after the read ends, and that part is filled in from the germline J gene. After removal of 4 bases from V and 4 bases from J, the junction contained 8 bases not matched to a gene. There are 15 residues in the CDR3. Germline CDR1 and CDR2: DFQATT and SNEGSKA (reference sequence).

This clone was counted at least ten times. CDR3 sequence reads: CASSERVSGGYTF. The part of the CDR3 DNA that was read is TGTGCCAGCAGTGAAAGGGTTAGTGGTGGC. The chain uses TRBV6-1 and TRBJ1-2; no firm D call. The read stops 3 residues short of the end of the CDR3; the missing end is completed from the germline J gene. V was pared by 2 bases and J by 7 bases, with 11 bases between. CDR3 size: 13 residues. Germline V gene data show CDR1 as MNHNS and CDR2 as SASEGT.

The sample holds many counts of this clone. The CDR3 end is not reached by the read, which stops 3 residues before it; the germline J gene fills it in. V and J are TRBV13 and TRBJ2-2; D possibly corresponds to TRBD2 (5 bases). The CDR3 extends over 16 amino acids. V dropped 2 bases and J dropped 0 bases, with 10 bases sitting between them. The germline V gene encodes CDR1 PRHDT and CDR2 FYEKMQ (reference sequence). The CDR3 bases that were read are TGTGCCAGCAGCTTACCTAGCATATCGAACACCGGGGAG. Protein: CASSLPSISNTGE. The whole CDR3 sequence reads CASSLPSISNTGELFF. The whole variable domain, remainder taken from reference TRBV13 and TRBJ2-2, is AAGVIQSPRHLIKEKRETATLKCYPIPRHDTVYWYQQGPGQDPQFLISFYEKMQSDKGSIPDRFSAQQFSDYHSELNMSSLELGDSALYFCASSLPSISNTGELFFGEGSRLTVL.